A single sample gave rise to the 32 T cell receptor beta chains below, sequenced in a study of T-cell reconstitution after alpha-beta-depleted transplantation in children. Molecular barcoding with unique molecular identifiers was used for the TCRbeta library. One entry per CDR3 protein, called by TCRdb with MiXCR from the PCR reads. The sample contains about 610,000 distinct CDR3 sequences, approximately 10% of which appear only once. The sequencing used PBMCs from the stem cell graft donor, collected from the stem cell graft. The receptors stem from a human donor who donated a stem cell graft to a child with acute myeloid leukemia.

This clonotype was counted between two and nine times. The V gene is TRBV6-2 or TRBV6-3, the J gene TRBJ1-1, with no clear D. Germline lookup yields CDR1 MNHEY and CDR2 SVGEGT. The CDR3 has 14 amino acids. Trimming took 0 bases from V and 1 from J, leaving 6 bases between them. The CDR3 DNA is TGTGCCAGCAGTTACTCTGGATGGAACACTGAAGCTTTCTTT. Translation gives CASSYSGWNTEAFF.

As DNA, the CDR3 is TGTGCCAGCACCACCTTGAGGACAGGAAACTATGGCTACACCTTC. This codes for CASTTLRTGNYGYTF. V gene TRBV7-9 combines with J gene TRBJ1-2, with 7 bases matching TRBD1. After removal of 7 bases from V and 2 bases from J, the junction contained 10 bases not matched to a gene. CDR1 and CDR2 from the germline V gene are SEHNR and FQNEAQ (reference sequence). The CDR3 totals 15 residues.

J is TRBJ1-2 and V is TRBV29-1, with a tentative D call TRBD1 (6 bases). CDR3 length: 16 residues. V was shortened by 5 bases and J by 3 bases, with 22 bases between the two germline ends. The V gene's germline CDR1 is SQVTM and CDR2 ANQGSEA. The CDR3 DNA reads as TGCAGCGTTCAACCGTGGACAGTGGTCCGGGACTATGGCTACACCTTC. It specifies CSVQPWTVVRDYGYTF.

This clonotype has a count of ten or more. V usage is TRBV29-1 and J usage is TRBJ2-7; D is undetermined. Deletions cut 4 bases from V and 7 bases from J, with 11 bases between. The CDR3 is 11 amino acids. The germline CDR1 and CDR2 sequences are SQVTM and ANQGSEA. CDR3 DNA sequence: TGCAGCGTTGTAACCCCTCGAGAGCAGTACTTC. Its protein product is CSVVTPREQYF.

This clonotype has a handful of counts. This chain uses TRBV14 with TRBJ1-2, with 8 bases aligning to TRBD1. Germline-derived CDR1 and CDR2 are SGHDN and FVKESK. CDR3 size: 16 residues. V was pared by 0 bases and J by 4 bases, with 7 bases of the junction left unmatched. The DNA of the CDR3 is TGTGCCAGCAGCCAAGAAGGACAGGGTGGTCGCTATGGCTACACCTTC. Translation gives CASSQEGQGGRYGYTF.

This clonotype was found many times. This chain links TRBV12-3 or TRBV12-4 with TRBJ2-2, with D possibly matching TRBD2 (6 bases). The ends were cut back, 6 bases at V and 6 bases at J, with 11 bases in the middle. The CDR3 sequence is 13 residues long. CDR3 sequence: CASRMTSPGELFF. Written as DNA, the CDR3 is TGTGCCAGCAGGATGACTAGTCCCGGGGAGCTGTTTTTT.

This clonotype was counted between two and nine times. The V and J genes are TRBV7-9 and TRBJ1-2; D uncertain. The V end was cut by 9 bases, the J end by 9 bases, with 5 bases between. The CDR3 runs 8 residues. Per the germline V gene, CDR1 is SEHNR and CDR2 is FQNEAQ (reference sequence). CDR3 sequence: CARWSYTF. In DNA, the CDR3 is TGTGCCAGATGGAGCTACACCTTC. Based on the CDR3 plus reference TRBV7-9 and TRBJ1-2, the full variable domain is DTGVSQNPRHKITKRGQNVTFRCDPISEHNRLYWYRQTLGQGPEFLTYFQNEAQLEKSRLLSDRFSAERPKGSFSTLEIQRTEQGDSAMYLCARWSYTFGSGTRLTVV.

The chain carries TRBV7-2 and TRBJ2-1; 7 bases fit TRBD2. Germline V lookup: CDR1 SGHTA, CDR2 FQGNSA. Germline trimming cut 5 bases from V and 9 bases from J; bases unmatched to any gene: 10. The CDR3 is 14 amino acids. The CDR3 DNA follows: TGTGCCAGCAGCCCATCACTAGCGTCTCGTGAGCAGTTCTTC. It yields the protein CASSPSLASREQFF.

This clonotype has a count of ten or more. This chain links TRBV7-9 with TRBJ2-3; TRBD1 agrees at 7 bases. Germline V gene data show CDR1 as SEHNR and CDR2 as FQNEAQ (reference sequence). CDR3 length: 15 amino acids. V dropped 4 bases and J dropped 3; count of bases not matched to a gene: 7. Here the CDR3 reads CASSSLDRVTDTQYF. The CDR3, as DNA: TGTGCCAGCAGCTCTTTAGACAGGGTAACAGATACGCAGTATTTT.

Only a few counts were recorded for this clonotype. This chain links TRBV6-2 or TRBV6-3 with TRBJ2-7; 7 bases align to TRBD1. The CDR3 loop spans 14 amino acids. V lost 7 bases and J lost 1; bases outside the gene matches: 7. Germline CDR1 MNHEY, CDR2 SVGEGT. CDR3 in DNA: TGTGCCAGCACCGACAGGGATCTTTCCTACGAGCAGTACTTC. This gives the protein CASTDRDLSYEQYF.

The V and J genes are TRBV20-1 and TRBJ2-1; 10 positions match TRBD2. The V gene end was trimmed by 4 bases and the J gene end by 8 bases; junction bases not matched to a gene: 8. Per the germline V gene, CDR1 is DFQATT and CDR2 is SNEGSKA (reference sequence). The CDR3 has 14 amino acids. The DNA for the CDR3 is TGCAGTGCTATAGCGGGAGGCCCGGGCTATGAGCAGTTCTTC. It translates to CSAIAGGPGYEQFF.

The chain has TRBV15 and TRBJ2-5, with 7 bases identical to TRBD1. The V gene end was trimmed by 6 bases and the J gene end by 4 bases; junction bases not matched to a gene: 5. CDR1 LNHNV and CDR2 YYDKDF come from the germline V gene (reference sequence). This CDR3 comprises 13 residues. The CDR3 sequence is CATRRGPSETQYF. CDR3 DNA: TGTGCCACCAGAAGGGGGCCCTCAGAGACCCAGTACTTC.

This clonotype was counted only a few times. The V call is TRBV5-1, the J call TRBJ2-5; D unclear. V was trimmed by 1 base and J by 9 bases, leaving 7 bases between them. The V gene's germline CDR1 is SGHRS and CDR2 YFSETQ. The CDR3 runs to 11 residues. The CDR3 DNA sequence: TGCGCCAGCAGCTTGCAATCGGCCCAGTACTTC. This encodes CASSLQSAQYF.

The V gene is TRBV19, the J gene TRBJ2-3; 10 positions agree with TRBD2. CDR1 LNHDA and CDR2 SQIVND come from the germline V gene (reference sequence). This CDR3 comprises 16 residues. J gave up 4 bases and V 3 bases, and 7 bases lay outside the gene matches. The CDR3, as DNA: TGTGCCAGTAGTATCGGGCTAGCGGGAGTGGCAGATACGCAGTATTTT. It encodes CASSIGLAGVADTQYF. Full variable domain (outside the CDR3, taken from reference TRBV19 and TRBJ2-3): DGGITQSPKYLFRKEGQNVTLSCEQNLNHDAMYWYRQDPGQGLRLIYYSQIVNDFQKGDIAEGYSVSREKKESFPLTVTSAQKNPTAFYLCASSIGLAGVADTQYFGPGTRLTVL.

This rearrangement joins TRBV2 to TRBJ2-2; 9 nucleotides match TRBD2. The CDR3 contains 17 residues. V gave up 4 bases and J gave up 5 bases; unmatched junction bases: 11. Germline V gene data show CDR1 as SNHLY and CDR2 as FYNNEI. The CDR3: CASSGDAGGRWTGELFF. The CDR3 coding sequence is TGTGCCAGCAGTGGTGACGCGGGAGGGCGATGGACCGGGGAGCTGTTTTTT.

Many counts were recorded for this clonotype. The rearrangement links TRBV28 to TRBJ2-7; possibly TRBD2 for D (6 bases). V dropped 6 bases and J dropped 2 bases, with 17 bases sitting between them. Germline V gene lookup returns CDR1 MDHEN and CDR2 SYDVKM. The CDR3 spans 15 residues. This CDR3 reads CASRSSGPIPYEQYF. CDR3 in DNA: TGTGCCAGCAGGAGTAGCGGCCCAATTCCCTACGAGCAGTACTTC.

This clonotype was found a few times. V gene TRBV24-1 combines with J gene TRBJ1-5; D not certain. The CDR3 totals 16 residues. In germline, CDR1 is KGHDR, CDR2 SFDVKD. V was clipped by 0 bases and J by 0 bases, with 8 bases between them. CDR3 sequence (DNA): TGTGCCACCAGTGATTTGCGCGGGCCTAGCAATCAGCCCCAGCATTTT. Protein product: CATSDLRGPSNQPQHF.

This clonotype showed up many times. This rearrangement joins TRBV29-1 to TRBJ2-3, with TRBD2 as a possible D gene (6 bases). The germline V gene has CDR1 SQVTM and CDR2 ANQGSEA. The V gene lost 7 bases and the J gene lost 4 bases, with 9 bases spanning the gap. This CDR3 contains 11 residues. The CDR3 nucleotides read TGCAGCGCGGAGGGCGCAGATACGCAGTATTTT. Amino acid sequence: CSAEGADTQYF.

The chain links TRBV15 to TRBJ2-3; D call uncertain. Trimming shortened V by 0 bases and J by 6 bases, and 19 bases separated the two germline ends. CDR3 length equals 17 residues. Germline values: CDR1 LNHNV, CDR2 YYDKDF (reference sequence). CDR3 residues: CATSRDRRHDSLDTQYF. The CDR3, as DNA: TGTGCCACCAGCAGAGACCGCCGGCACGACTCGTTGGATACGCAGTATTTT.

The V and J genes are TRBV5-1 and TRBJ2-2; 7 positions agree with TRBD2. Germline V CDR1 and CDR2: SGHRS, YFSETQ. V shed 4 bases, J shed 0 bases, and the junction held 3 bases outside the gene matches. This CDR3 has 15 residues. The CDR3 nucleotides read TGCGCCAGCAGCCGAGCGGGGTCGAACACCGGGGAGCTGTTTTTT. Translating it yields CASSRAGSNTGELFF.

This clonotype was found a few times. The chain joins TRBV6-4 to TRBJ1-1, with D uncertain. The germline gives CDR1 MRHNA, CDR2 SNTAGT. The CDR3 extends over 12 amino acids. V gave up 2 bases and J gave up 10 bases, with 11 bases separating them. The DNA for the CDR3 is TGTGCCAGCAGTGACAGGGCAGGACGAGCTTTCTTT. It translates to CASSDRAGRAFF.

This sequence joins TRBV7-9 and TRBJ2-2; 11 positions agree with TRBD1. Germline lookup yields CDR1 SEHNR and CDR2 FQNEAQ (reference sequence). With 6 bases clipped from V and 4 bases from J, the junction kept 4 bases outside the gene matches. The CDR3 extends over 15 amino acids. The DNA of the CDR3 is TGTGCCAGCAGAGGCGGGACAGGGGGCACCGGGGAGCTGTTTTTT. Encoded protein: CASRGGTGGTGELFF.

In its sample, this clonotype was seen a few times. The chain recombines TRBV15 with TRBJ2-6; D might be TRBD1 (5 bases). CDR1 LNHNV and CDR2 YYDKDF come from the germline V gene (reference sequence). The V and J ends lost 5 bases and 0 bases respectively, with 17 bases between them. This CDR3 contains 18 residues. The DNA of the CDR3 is TGTGCCACCAGCGGGGCAGCATTTTTCGACTCTGGGGCCAACGTCCTGACTTTC. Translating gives CATSGAAFFDSGANVLTF.

CDR3 in amino acids: CAWRTSGGYEQYF. CDR3 nucleotides: TGTGCCTGGAGGACTAGCGGGGGCTACGAGCAGTACTTC. The V call is TRBV30, the J call TRBJ2-7; TRBD2 matches at 12 bases. This CDR3 has 13 residues. CDR1 and CDR2 from the germline V gene are GTSNPN and SVGIG (reference sequence). V dropped 3 bases and J dropped 3; count of bases not matched to a gene: 0.

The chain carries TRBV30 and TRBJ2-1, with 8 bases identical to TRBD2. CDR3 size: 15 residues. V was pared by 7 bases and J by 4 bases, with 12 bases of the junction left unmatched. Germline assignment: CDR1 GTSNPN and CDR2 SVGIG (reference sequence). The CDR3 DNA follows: TGTGCCTATCAGCTCGAACTAGCGGTTTACAATGAGCAGTTCTTC. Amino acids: CAYQLELAVYNEQFF.

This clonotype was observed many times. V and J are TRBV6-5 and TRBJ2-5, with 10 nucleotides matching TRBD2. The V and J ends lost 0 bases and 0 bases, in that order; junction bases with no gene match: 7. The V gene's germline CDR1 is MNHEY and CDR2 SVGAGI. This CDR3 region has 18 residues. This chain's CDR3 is CASSYSFRLAGDQETQYF. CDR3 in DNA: TGTGCCAGCAGTTACTCGTTCAGACTAGCGGGCGACCAAGAGACCCAGTACTTC.

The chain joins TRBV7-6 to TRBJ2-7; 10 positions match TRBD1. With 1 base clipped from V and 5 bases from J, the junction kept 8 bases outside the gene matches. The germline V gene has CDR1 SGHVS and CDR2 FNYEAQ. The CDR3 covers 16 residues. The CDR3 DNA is TGTGCCAGCAGCTTAGGGTTTGGGACAGGGGAGAACGAGCAGTACTTC. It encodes CASSLGFGTGENEQYF. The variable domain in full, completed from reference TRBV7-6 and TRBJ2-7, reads GAGVSQSPRYKVTKRGQDVALRCDPISGHVSLYWYRQALGQGPEFLTYFNYEAQQDKSGLPNDRFSAERPEGSISTLTIQRTEQRDSAMYRCASSLGFGTGENEQYFGPGTRLTVT.

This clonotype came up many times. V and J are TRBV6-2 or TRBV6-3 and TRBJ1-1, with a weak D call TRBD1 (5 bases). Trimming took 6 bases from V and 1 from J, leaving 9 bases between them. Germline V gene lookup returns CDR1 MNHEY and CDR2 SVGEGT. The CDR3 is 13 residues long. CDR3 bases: TGTGCCAGCAGGGGGACGGCGAACACTGAAGCTTTCTTT. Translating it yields CASRGTANTEAFF.

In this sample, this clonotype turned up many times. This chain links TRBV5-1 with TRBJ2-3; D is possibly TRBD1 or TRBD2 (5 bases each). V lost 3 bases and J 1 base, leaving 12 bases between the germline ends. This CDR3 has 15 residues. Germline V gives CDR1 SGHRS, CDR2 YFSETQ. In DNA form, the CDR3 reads TGCGCCAGCAGCTCAATGGGGGACCGCACAGATACGCAGTATTTT. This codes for CASSSMGDRTDTQYF.

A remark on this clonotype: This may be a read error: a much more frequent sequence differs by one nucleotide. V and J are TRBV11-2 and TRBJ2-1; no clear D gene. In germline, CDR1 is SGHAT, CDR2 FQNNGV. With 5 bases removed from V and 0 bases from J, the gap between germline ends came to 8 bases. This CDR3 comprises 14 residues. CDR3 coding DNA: TGTGCCAGCAGCGAACAGAGCTCCTACAATGAGCAGTTCTTC. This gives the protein CASSEQSSYNEQFF.

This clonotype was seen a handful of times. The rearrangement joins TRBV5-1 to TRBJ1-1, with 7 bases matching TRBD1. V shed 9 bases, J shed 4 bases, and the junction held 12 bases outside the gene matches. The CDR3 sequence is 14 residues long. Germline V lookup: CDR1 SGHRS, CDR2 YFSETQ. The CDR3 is CATSGQGGTTEAFF. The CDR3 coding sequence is TGCGCCACCTCGGGGCAGGGGGGGACCACTGAAGCTTTCTTT.

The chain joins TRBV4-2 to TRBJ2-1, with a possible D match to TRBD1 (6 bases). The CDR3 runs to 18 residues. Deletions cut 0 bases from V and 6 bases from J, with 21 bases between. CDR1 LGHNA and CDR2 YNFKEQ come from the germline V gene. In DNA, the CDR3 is TGTGCCAGCAGCCAAGATAGAATCTCACAGGGTATAAGCAATGAGCAGTTCTTC. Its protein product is CASSQDRISQGISNEQFF.